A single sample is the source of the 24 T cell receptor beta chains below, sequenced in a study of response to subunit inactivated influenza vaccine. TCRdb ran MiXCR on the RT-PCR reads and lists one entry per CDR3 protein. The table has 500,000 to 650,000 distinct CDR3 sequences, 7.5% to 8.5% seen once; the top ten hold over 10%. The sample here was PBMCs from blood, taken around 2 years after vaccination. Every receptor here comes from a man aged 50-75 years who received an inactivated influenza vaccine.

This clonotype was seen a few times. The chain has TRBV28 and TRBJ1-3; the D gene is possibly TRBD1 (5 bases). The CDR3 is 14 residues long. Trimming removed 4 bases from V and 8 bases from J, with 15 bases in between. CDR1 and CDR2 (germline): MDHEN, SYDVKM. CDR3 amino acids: CASSSYQGGDTIYF. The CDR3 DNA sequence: TGTGCCAGCAGTTCTTACCAGGGTGGTGACACCATATATTTT.

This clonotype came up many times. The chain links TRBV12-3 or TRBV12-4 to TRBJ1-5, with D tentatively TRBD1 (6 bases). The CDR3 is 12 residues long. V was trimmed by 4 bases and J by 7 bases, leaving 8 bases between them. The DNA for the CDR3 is TGTGCCAGCAGTTCAGGGGTCCAGCCCCAGCATTTT. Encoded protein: CASSSGVQPQHF.

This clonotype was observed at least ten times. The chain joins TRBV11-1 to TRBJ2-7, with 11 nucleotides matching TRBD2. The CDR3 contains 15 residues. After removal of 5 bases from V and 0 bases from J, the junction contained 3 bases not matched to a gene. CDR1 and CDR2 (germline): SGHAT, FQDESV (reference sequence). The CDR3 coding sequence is TGTGCCAGCAGCCGGACTAGCGGGCTCTCCTACGAGCAGTACTTC. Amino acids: CASSRTSGLSYEQYF. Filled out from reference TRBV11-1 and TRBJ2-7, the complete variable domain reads EAEVAQSPRYKITEKSQAVAFWCDPISGHATLYWYRQILGQGPELLVQFQDESVVDDSQLPKDRFSAERLKGVDSTLKIQPAELGDSAMYLCASSRTSGLSYEQYFGPGTRLTVT.

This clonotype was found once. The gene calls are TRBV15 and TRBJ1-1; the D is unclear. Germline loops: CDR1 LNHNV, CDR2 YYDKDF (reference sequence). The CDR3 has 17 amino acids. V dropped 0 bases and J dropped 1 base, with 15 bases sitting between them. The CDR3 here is CATSRERTRSGNTEAFF. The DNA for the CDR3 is TGTGCCACCAGCAGAGAACGTACAAGATCGGGGAACACTGAAGCTTTCTTT. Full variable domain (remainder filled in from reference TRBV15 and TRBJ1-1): DAMVIQNPRYQVTQFGKPVTLSCSQTLNHNVMYWYQQKSSQAPKLLFHYYDKDFNNEADTPDNFQSRRPNTSFCFLDIRSPGLGDTAMYLCATSRERTRSGNTEAFFGQGTRLTVV.

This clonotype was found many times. The CDR3 loop reads CASSEREVAKNIQYF. CDR3 in DNA: TGTGCCAGCAGTGAACGGGAGGTAGCCAAAAACATTCAGTACTTC. The chain carries TRBV2 and TRBJ2-4; the match to TRBD2 covers 7 bases. V lost 2 bases to trimming and J lost 0 bases; unmatched junction nucleotides: 1. The CDR3 spans 15 residues. Germline V gives CDR1 SNHLY, CDR2 FYNNEI.

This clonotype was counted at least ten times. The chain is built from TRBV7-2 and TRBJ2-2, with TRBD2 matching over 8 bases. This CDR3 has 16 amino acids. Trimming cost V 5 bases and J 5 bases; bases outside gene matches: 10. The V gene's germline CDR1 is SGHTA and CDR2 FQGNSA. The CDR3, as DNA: TGTGCCAGCAGCATAAGCGGGGGAGGTCGGACCGGGGAGCTGTTTTTT. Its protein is CASSISGGGRTGELFF.

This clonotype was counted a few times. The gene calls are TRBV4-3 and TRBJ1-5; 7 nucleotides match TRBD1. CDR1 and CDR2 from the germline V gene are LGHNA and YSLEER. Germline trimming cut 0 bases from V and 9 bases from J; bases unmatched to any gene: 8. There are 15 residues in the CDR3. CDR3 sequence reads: CASSQDLQGSRPQHF. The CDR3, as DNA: TGCGCCAGCAGCCAAGATCTACAGGGGTCTCGGCCCCAGCATTTT.

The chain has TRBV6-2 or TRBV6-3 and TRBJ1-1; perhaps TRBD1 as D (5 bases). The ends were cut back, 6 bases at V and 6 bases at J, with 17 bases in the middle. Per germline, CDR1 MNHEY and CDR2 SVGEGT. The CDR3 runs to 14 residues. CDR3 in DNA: TGTGCCAGCAGCCCCAACGGGGGTTTCGCTGAAGCTTTCTTT. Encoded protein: CASSPNGGFAEAFF.

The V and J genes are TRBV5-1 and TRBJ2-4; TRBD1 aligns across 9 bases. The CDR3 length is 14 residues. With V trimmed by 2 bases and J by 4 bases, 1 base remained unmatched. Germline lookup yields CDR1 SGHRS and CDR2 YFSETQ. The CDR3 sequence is CASSLGTGKNIQYF. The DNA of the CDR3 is TGCGCCAGCAGCTTAGGGACAGGGAAAAACATTCAGTACTTC.

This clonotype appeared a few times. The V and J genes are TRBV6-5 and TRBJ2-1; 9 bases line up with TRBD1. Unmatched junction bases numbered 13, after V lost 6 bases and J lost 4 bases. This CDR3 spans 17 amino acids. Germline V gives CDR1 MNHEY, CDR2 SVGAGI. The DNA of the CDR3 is TGTGCCAGCAGCTATTCGTCCGGGACAGGGAGTTACAATGAGCAGTTCTTC. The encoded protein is CASSYSSGTGSYNEQFF.

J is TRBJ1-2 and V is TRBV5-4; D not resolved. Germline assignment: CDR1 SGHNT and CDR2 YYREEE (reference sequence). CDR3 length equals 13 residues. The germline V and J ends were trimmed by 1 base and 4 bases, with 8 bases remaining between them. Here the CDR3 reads CASSLSTAYGYTF. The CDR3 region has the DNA TGTGCCAGCAGCTTGAGTACAGCCTATGGCTACACCTTC.

The CDR3 here is CASSYGGGGEAFF. The CDR3 coding sequence is TGTGCCAGCAGTTACGGAGGGGGCGGTGAAGCTTTCTTT. The chain combines TRBV27 with TRBJ1-1, with 7 nucleotides matching TRBD1. V lost 4 bases to trimming and J lost 7 bases; unmatched junction nucleotides: 6. This CDR3 contains 13 residues. Looked up from germline, CDR1 is MNHEY and CDR2 is SMNVEV (reference sequence).

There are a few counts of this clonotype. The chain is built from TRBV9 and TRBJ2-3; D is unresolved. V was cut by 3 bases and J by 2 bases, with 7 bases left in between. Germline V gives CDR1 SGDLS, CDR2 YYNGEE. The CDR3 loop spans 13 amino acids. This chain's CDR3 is CASSEGPTDTQYF. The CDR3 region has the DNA TGTGCCAGCAGCGAGGGCCCCACAGATACGCAGTATTTT. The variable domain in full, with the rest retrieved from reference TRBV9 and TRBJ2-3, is DSGVTQTPKHLITATGQRVTLRCSPRSGDLSVYWYQQSLDQGLQFLIQYYNGEERAKGNILERFSAQQFPDLHSELNLSSLELGDSALYFCASSEGPTDTQYFGPGTRLTVL.

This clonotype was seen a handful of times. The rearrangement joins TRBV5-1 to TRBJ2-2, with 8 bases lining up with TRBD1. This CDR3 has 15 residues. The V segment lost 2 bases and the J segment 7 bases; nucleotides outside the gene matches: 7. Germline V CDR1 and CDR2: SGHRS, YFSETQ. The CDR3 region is CASSFFGQGSGELFF. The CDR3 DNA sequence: TGCGCCAGCAGCTTTTTCGGACAGGGAAGCGGGGAGCTGTTTTTT. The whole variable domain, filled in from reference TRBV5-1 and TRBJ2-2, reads KAGVTQTPRYLIKTRGQQVTLSCSPISGHRSVSWYQQTPGQGLQFLFEYFSETQRNKGNFPGRFSGRQFSNSRSEMNVSTLELGDSALYLCASSFFGQGSGELFFGEGSRLTVL.

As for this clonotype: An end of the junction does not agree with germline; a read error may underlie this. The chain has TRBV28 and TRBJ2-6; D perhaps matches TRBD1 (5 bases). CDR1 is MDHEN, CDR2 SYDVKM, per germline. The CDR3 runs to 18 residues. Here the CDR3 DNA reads TGTGCCAGCAGTTCTTTTTTGCGGACGATCTCTGGGGCCGACGTCCTGACTTTC. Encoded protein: CASSSFLRTISGADVLTF.

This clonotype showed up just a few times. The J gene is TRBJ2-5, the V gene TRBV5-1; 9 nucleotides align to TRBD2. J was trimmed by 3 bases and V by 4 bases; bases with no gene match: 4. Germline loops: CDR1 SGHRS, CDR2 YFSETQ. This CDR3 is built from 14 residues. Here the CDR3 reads CASSTGTSKETQYF. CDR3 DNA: TGCGCCAGCAGCACCGGGACTAGCAAAGAGACCCAGTACTTC.

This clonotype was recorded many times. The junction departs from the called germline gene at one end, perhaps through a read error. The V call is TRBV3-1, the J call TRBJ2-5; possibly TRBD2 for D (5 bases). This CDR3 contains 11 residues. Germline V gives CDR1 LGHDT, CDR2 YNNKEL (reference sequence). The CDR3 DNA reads TGTGCCAGCAGCCAAGGAATGATGAGGGACTTC. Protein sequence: CASSQGMMRDF.

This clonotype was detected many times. The CDR3 DNA sequence: TGCGCCAGCACTGAACAGGGGATAGGTGGAAACACCATATATTTT. It encodes CASTEQGIGGNTIYF. This rearrangement joins TRBV5-1 to TRBJ1-3, with 7 nucleotides matching TRBD1. CDR1 SGHRS and CDR2 YFSETQ come from the germline V gene. V lost 6 bases, J lost 3 bases, and 9 bases stayed unmatched. The CDR3 covers 15 residues.

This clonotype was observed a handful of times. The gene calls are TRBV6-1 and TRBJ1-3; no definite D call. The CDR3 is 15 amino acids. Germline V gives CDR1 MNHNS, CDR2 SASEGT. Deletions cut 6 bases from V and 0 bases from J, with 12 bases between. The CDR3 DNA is TGTGCCAGCAGCCGCACATGGTTCTCTGGAAACACCATATATTTT. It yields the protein CASSRTWFSGNTIYF.

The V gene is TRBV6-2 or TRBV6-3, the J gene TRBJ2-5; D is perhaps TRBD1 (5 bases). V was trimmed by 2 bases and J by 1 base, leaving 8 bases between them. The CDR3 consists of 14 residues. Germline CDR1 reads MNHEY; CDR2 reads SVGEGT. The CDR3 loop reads CASSYVQGQETQYF. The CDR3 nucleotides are TGTGCCAGCAGTTACGTGCAGGGCCAAGAGACCCAGTACTTC.

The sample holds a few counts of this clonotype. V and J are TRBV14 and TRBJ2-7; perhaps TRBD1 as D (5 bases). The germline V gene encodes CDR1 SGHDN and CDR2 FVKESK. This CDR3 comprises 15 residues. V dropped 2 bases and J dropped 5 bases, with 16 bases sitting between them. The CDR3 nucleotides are TGTGCCAGCAGCCAACCAGGGTCGGTACCTCACGAGCAGTACTTC. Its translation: CASSQPGSVPHEQYF.

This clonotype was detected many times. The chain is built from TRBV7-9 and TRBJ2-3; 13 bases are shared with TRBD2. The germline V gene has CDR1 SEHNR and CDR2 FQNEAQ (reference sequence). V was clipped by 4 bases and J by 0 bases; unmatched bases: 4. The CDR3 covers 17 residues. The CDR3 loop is CASSSGLAGASTDTQYF. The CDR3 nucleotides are TGTGCCAGCAGCTCTGGACTAGCGGGAGCTAGCACAGATACGCAGTATTTT.

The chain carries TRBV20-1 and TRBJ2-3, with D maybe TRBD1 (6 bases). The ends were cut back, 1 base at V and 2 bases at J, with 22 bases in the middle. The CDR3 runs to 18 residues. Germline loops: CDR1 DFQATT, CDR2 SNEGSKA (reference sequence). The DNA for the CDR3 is TGCAGTGCTAGAGGTTTCCCCTCCACAGGGACCTACACAGATACGCAGTATTTT. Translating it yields CSARGFPSTGTYTDTQYF.

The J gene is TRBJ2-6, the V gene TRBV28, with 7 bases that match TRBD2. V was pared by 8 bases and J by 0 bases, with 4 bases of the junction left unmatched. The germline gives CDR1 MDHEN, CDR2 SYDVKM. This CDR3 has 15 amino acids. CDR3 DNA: TGTGCCAGCTGTTCGGGGGGCTCTGGGGCCAACGTCCTGACTTTC. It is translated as CASCSGGSGANVLTF.